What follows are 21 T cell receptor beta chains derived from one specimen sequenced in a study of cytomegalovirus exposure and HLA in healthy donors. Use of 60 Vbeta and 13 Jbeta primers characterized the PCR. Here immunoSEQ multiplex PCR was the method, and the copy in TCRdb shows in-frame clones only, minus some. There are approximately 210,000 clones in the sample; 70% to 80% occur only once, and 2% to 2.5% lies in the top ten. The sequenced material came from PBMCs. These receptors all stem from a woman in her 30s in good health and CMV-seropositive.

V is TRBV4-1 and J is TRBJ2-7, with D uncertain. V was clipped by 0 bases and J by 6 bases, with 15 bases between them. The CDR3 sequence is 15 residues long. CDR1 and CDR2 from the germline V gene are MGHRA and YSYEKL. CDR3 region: CASSQDYPLPGEQYF. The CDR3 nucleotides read TGCGCCAGCAGCCAAGATTACCCCCTCCCAGGCGAGCAGTACTTC.

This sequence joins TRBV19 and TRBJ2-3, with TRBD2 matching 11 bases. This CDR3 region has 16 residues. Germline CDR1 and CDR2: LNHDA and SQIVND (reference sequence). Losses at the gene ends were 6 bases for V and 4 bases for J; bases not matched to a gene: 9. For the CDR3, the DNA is TGTGCCAGTAGCCATATAGCGGGGGGGCTCGCAGATACGCAGTATTTT. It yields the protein CASSHIAGGLADTQYF.

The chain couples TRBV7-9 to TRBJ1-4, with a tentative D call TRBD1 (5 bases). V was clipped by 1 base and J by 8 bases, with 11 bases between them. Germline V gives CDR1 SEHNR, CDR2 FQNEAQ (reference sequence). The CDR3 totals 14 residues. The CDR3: CASSLVRGGEKLFF. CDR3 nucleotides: TGTGCCAGCAGCTTAGTGAGGGGAGGGGAAAAACTGTTTTTT.

CDR3 nucleotides: TGCAGCGTCTCGGACAGGAATAACTATGGCTACACCTTC. It translates to CSVSDRNNYGYTF. The chain combines TRBV29-1 with TRBJ1-2; 7 bases match TRBD1. The CDR3 totals 13 residues. The V segment lost 6 bases and the J segment 1 base; nucleotides outside the gene matches: 5. Germline V lookup: CDR1 SQVTM, CDR2 ANQGSEA.

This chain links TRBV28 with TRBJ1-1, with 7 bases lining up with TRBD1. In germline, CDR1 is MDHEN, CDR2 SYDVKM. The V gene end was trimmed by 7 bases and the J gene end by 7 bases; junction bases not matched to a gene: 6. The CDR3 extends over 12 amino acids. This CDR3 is CASISYRGEAFF. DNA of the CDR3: TGTGCCAGCATCAGCTACAGGGGTGAAGCTTTCTTT.

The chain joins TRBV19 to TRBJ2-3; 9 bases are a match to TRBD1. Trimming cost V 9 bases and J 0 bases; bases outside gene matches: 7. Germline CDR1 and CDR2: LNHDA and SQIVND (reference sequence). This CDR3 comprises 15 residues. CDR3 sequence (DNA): TGTGCCAGCACCCGGACAGGGGCTAGCACAGATACGCAGTATTTT. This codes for CASTRTGASTDTQYF.

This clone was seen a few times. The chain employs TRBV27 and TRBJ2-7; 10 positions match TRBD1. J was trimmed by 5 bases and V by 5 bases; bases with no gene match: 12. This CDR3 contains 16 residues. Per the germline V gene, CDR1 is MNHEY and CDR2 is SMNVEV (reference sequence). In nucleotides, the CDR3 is TGTGCCAGCAGTCCCCTCGGGCGGGGACAGGGGAACGAGCAGTACTTC. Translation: CASSPLGRGQGNEQYF.

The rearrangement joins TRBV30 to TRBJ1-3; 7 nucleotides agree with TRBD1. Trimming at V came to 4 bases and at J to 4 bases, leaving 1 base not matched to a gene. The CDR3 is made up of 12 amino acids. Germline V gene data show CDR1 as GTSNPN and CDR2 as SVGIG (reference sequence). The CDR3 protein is CAWKGQGNTIYF. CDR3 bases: TGTGCCTGGAAGGGACAGGGAAACACCATATATTTT.

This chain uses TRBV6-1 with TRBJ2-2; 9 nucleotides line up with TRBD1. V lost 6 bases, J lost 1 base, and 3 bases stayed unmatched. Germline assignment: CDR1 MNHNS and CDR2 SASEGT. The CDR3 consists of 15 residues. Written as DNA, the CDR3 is TGTGCCAGCAGCGCGACAGGGGGGAACACCGGGGAGCTGTTTTTT. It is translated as CASSATGGNTGELFF.

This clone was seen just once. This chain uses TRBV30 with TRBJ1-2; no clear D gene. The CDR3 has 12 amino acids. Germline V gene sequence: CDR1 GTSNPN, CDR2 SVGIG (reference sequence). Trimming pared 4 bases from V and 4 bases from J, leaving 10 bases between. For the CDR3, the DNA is TGTGCCTGGACCCCCGGCGGCTATGGCTACACCTTC. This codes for CAWTPGGYGYTF.

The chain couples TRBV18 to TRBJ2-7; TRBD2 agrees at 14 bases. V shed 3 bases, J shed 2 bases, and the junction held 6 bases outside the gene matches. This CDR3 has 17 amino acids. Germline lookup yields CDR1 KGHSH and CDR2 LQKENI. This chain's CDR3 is CASSPPGTSGGPYEQYF. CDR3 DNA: TGTGCCAGCTCACCTCCCGGGACTAGCGGGGGCCCCTACGAGCAGTACTTC.

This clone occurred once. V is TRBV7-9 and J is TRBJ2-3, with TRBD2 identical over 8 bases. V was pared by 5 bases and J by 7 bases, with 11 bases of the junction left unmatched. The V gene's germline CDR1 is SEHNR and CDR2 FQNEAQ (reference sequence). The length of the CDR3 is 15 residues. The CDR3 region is CASSHGERELHTQYF. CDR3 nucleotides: TGTGCCAGCAGCCATGGAGAGCGGGAGCTTCATACGCAGTATTTT.

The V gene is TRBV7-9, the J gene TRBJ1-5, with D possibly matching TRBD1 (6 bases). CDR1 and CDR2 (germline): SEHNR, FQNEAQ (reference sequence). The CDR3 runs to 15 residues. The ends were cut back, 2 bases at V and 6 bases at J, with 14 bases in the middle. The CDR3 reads CASSLSGGVGQPQHF. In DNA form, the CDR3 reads TGTGCCAGCAGCTTATCGGGGGGCGTAGGTCAGCCCCAGCATTTT.

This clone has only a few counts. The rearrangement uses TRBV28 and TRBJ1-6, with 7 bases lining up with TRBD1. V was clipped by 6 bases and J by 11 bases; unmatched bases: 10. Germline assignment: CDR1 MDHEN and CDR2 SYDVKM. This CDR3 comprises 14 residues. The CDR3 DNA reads TGTGCCAGCAGGGAGACAGGGCGCGGTCCACCCCTCCACTTT. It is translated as CASRETGRGPPLHF.

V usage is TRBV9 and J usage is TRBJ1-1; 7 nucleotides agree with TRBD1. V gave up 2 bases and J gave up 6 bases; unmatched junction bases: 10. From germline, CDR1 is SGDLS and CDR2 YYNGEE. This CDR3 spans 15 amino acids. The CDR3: CASSVEGAGRAEAFF. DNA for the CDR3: TGTGCCAGCAGCGTTGAGGGGGCAGGGCGCGCTGAAGCTTTCTTT.

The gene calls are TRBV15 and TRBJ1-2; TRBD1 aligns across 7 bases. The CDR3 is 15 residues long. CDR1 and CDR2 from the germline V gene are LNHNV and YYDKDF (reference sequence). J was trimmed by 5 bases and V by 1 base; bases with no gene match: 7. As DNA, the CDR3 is TGTGCCACCAGCAGAGTCGACAGGGTGGAATATGGCTACACCTTC. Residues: CATSRVDRVEYGYTF.

The CDR3 DNA reads TGTGCCAGCAACACCCTGGGACAGGGCCCCTACGAGCAGTACTTC. Residues: CASNTLGQGPYEQYF. The V gene is TRBV6-5, the J gene TRBJ2-7; 9 bases line up with TRBD1. The length of the CDR3 is 15 residues. The V gene's germline CDR1 is MNHEY and CDR2 SVGAGI. Trimming took 7 bases from V and 2 from J; bases not matched to a gene: 9.

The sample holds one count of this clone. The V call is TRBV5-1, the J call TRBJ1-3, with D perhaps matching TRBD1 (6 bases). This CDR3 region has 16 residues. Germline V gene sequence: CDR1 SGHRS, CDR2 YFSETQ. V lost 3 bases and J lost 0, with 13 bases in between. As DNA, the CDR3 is TGCGCCAGCAGCTCCGGACAGCCCCGCTCTGGAAACACCATATATTTT. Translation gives CASSSGQPRSGNTIYF.

CDR3 loop: CASSLESSNGYTF. Written as DNA, the CDR3 is TGCGCCAGCAGCTTGGAGTCTTCTAATGGCTACACCTTC. The V gene is TRBV5-1, the J gene TRBJ1-2, with D unresolved. The CDR3 runs 13 residues. CDR1 is SGHRS, CDR2 YFSETQ, per germline. V was clipped by 0 bases and J by 6 bases, with 9 bases between them.

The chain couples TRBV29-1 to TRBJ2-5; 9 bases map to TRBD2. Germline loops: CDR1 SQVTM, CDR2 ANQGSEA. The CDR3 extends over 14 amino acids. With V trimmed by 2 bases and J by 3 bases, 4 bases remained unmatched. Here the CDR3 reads CSVEPSGIKETQYF. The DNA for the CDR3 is TGCAGCGTTGAACCTAGCGGGATAAAAGAGACCCAGTACTTC.

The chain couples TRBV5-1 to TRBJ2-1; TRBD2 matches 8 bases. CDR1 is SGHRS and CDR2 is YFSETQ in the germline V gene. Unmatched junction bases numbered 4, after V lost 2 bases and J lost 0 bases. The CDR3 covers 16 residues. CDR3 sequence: CASSFGLANSYNEQFF. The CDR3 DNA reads TGCGCCAGCAGCTTTGGACTAGCTAACTCCTACAATGAGCAGTTCTTC. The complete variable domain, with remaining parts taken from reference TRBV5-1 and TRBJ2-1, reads KAGVTQTPRYLIKTRGQQVTLSCSPISGHRSVSWYQQTPGQGLQFLFEYFSETQRNKGNFPGRFSGRQFSNSRSEMNVSTLELGDSALYLCASSFGLANSYNEQFFGPGTRLTVL.